The present TCR beta chain was sequenced within a study of early T cells in non-severe SARS-CoV-2 infection. TCRdb analysed the 5' RACE reads with MiXCR anew, one entry per CDR3 protein. The data contain approximately 40,000 distinct CDR3 sequences, roughly 9.9% of them singletons. This clonotype was counted ten times or more. CDR1 and CDR2 from the germline V gene are SGHNT and YYREEE (reference sequence). V gave up 1 base and J gave up 1 base, with 8 bases separating them. The length of the CDR3 is 14 residues. This sequence joins TRBV5-4 and TRBJ1-1; possibly TRBD1 for D (6 bases). Sequences were obtained from whole blood. This clonotype was obtained from an adult who was a healthcare worker with PCR-confirmed SARS-CoV-2 infection or an uninfected control (not recorded which). The CDR3 region has the DNA TGTGCCAGCAGCTTGCCGACAGGGAACACTGAAGCTTTCTTT. Its translation: CASSLPTGNTEAFF.